This TCR beta chain was identified in a study of breast tumors, draining lymph nodes, adjacent tissues. Study-wide results and limits: Data only fit, rather than demonstrated, lymph node origin of most tumor T cells.

V shed 5 bases, J shed 4 bases, and the junction held 8 bases outside the gene matches. CDR1 and CDR2 (germline): SEHNR, FQNEAQ (reference sequence). The length of the CDR3 is 16 residues. This clonotype was counted between two and nine times. The target antigen is unknown. Breast cancer patients provided tissue from their axillary draining lymph nodes. Via MiXCR, TCRdb re-called the multiplex PCR reads, giving one row per CDR3 protein. This sample has more than 100,000 distinct CDR3 sequences, with around 22% found just once. This TCR derives from a female donor with breast cancer. Some clones in this sample may be carry-over from other donors' samples. The sequencing sample was made of axillary lymph node tissue. The V and J genes are TRBV7-9 and TRBJ2-5, with 12 positions matching TRBD2. The DNA for the CDR3 is TGTGCCAGCAGCCAGCGACTAGCGGGAGTAGGAGAGACCCAGTACTTC. Amino acid sequence: CASSQRLAGVGETQYF. The variable domain in full, completed from reference TRBV7-9 and TRBJ2-5, reads DTGVSQNPRHKITKRGQNVTFRCDPISEHNRLYWYRQTLGQGPEFLTYFQNEAQLEKSRLLSDRFSAERPKGSFSTLEIQRTEQGDSAMYLCASSQRLAGVGETQYFGPGTRLLVL.